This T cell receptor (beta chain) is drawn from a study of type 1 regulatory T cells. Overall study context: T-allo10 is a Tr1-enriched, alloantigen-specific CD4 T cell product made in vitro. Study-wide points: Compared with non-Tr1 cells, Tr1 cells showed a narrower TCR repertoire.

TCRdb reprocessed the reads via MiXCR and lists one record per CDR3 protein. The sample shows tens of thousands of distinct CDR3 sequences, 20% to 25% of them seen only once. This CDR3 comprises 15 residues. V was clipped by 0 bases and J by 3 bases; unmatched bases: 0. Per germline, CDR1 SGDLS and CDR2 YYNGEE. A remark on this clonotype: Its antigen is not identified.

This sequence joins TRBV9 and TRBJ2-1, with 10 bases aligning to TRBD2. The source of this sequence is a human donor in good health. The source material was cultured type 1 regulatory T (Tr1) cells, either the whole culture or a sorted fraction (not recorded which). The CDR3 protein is CASSVGLAGYNEQFF. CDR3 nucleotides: TGTGCCAGCAGCGTAGGACTAGCGGGCTACAATGAGCAGTTCTTC.